The sequence of this T cell receptor beta chain was determined in a study of T cells in Graves' hyperthyroidism and ophthalmopathy (dated by TCRdb to between 2019 and 2020). Regarding the research as a whole: Peripheral blood was sampled at the time of initial diagnosis, prior to any treatment. Following sampling, methimazole starting at 30 mg daily was given to hyperthyroidism patients, and high-dose intravenous methylprednisolone was given to ophthalmopathy patients. According to the paper, TCR Vbeta CDR3 sequencing was carried out on 135 peripheral blood samples, which came from approximately 43 ophthalmopathy, under 85 hyperthyroidism and roughly 17 progressor patients. For training and testing, the 100 or so patients in the discovery cohort were randomly divided in a 7:3 ratio. To identify distinguishing TCR V-J signatures, a discovery cohort of around 100 patients was used, comprising some 45 with Graves' ophthalmopathy and approximately 57 with stable Graves' hyperthyroidism. Thyroid tissue and blood T-cell repertoires from more than 5 Graves' hyperthyroidism patients were also compared in the study. Prospective prediction of ophthalmopathy was tested in an independent validation cohort of 18 to 20 hyperthyroidism patients and around 16 patients who later progressed to ophthalmopathy.

Ophthalmopathy patients had moderately to severely active disease, with a Clinical Activity Score of 3 or more, a NOSPECS grade of 4 or more, and a disease duration of less than 3 months. The study excluded patients with uncontrolled infections, other autoimmune diseases, pregnancy or lactation. Diagnoses were based on clinical symptoms, serum thyroxine and TRAb, thyroid ultrasound and orbital computed tomography. Ficoll-Paque density gradient centrifugation was used to isolate PBMCs from 10 ml of fresh peripheral blood. Total RNA was extracted with Trizol reagent, and quality was checked on an Agilent 2100 Bioanalyzer. Germline trimming: 6 bases from V, 3 bases from J; junction bases outside gene matches: 10. The germline V gene encodes CDR1 SNHLY and CDR2 FYNNEI. The CDR3, from cysteine to phenylalanine, totals 15 residues. Here the CDR3 DNA is all that survives: 45 bases in frame from base 1. This clonotype was picked up a small number of times. What antigen it recognizes has not been identified. Within one base of it there is no much larger clone, and no base qualities were kept.

The TCR beta CDR3 regions were amplified from the RNA transcripts. A first-round RT-PCR of the TCR CDR3 used the HTBI primer set with the Qiagen OneStep RT-PCR kit. Libraries were constructed in a second round of multiplex PCR, after which size selection and purification were performed. The libraries were sequenced on an Illumina HiSeq2000 using paired-end 100 bp reads. Concerning the study's data processing: SOAPnuke was used to process the raw data, throwing out any read that contained adapters or uncalled bases, had a mean Phred below 15, or lacked an exact constant-primer or identifier match. High-quality paired reads were merged using COPE v1.2.5, and each unique nucleotide sequence was defined as a clonotype. MiTCR v1.1 was used to align clonotypes to the IMGT TRBV, TRBD and TRBJ reference segments. Analysis was restricted to V-J combinations with a frequency above 0.0001, which covered 99.2% of repertoires. The TCS score was defined as the ratio of F50 (clonal expansion) to E x V (chaos), calculated using BLOSUM62-based TCRdist between CDR3 peptides within each V-J. Welch's t-statistics and random forest reduced fewer than 550 V-J features to roughly 13, which were used in a naive Bayes classifier (R e1071). TCRdb passed the public sequencing reads through fastp at Q25 and MiXCR, retaining productive beta sequences. Duplicate CDR3 protein sequences are folded into a single record with the most common DNA and genes. For this entry, the V and J calls and clone size follow TCRdb and not the study's own pipeline. A total of about 600,000 distinct CDR3 sequences appear in this sample, 16% of them only once. The ten largest make up 3% to 4% of the sample.

Findings and caveats that apply to the study as a whole: A model built on a 13 V-J signature distinguished ophthalmopathy from stable hyperthyroidism, reaching roughly 88% sensitivity and 81.08% specificity in cross-validation and 80%/75% in testing. Sample size was not statistically predetermined, and investigators were not blinded to group allocation. Most expanded thyroid clonotypes (frequency above 0.001) were also detected in blood, suggesting blood repertoires may reflect thyroid immune responses. In validation, progression to ophthalmopathy was predicted by the model with about 70% sensitivity and about 72% specificity, a median of about 6.8 months before onset.

This sequence was found in a woman in her 40s with Graves' ophthalmopathy. Input material: blood. This sequence uses TRBV2 and TRBJ2-5, with 7 bases matching TRBD1. The CDR3: CASRKQGTVKETQYF. The nucleotide sequence is TGTGCCAGCAGAAAACAAGGGACAGTTAAAGAGACCCAGTACTTC.